These T cell receptor beta chains were read from a single sample in a study of blood T cells in healthy people across ages. TCRdb analysed the 5' RACE reads with MiXCR anew, one entry per CDR3 protein. The sample lists over 1,200,000 distinct CDR3 sequences; 59% were seen once. The sample taken for sequencing was blood. The receptor set was obtained from a man between 18 and 35 years old in good health. Each CDR3 is given with its conserved first and last residue. Fields, in order: CDR3 protein, CDR3 DNA, clone size, J gene, D gene, CDR3 length, V gene. A D gene is named only where the DNA matches it firmly. Clone size, where shown, is once, few, many, or a class for clones that have expanded.

CDR3aa: CASKADRDYEQYF
CDR3nt: TGTGCCAGCAAAGCAGACAGGGACTACGAGCAGTACTTC
abundance: -
j_gene: TRBJ2-7
d_gene: TRBD1
len: 13
v_gene: TRBV12-3/TRBV12-4

CDR3aa: CASRPQGSNSPLHF
CDR3nt: TGTGCCAGCAGACCACAGGGTAGTAATTCACCCCTCCACTTT
abundance: few
j_gene: TRBJ1-6
d_gene: -
len: 14
v_gene: TRBV12-3/TRBV12-4

CDR3aa: CASMRFGGTDTQYF
CDR3nt: TGTGCCAGCATGCGGTTCGGTGGCACAGATACGCAGTATTTT
abundance: -
j_gene: TRBJ2-3
d_gene: -
len: 14
v_gene: TRBV6-5

CDR3aa: CASSLEGMQYF
CDR3nt: TGTGCCAGCAGTTTGGAAGGCATGCAGTACTTC
abundance: -
j_gene: TRBJ2-4
d_gene: -
len: 11
v_gene: TRBV6-6

CDR3aa: CASSSQLAAAYEQYF
CDR3nt: TGTGCCAGCAGCTCCCAACTAGCGGCGGCCTACGAGCAGTACTTC
abundance: -
j_gene: TRBJ2-7
d_gene: TRBD2
len: 15
v_gene: TRBV5-5

CDR3aa: CASSLDLEFYEQYF
CDR3nt: TGTGCCAGCAGCTTAGACCTTGAATTCTACGAGCAGTACTTC
abundance: -
j_gene: TRBJ2-7
d_gene: -
len: 14
v_gene: TRBV7-2

CDR3aa: CASSYPGREETQYF
CDR3nt: TGTGCCAGCAGTTACCCCGGTAGGGAAGAGACCCAGTACTTC
abundance: few
j_gene: TRBJ2-5
d_gene: -
len: 14
v_gene: TRBV6-5

CDR3aa: CASSPLRLVLDHEQFF
CDR3nt: TGTGCCAGCAGCCCACTCCGACTAGTCCTTGATCATGAGCAGTTCTTC
abundance: -
j_gene: TRBJ2-1
d_gene: -
len: 16
v_gene: TRBV11-2

CDR3aa: CSIEAGVGQETQYF
CDR3nt: TGCAGCATTGAAGCGGGGGTGGGCCAAGAGACCCAGTACTTC
abundance: -
j_gene: TRBJ2-5
d_gene: TRBD2
len: 14
v_gene: TRBV29-1

CDR3aa: CASIVYRNTEAFF
CDR3nt: TGTGCCAGCATTGTTTACAGGAACACTGAAGCTTTCTTT
abundance: -
j_gene: TRBJ1-1
d_gene: -
len: 13
v_gene: TRBV6-1

CDR3aa: CASTLFETQYF
CDR3nt: TGTGCCAGCACACTTTTCGAGACCCAGTACTTC
abundance: -
j_gene: TRBJ2-5
d_gene: -
len: 11
v_gene: TRBV7-9

CDR3aa: CSPIPGEAYEQYF
CDR3nt: TGCAGTCCAATACCAGGCGAAGCCTACGAGCAGTACTTC
abundance: -
j_gene: TRBJ2-7
d_gene: -
len: 13
v_gene: TRBV20-1

CDR3aa: CASSLARREHEQYF
CDR3nt: TGTGCCAGCAGCTTAGCGCGCAGGGAGCACGAGCAGTACTTC
abundance: -
j_gene: TRBJ2-7
d_gene: -
len: 14
v_gene: TRBV7-9

CDR3aa: CASSIYPGQGSRWFF
CDR3nt: TGTGCCAGCAGTATCTATCCGGGACAGGGATCACGGTGGTTCTTC
abundance: few
j_gene: TRBJ2-1
d_gene: TRBD1
len: 15
v_gene: TRBV27

CDR3aa: CASSEYITSGNYEQYF
CDR3nt: TGTGCCAGCAGTGAATATATTACTAGCGGAAACTACGAGCAGTACTTC
abundance: -
j_gene: TRBJ2-7
d_gene: TRBD2
len: 16
v_gene: TRBV2

CDR3aa: CSARDPSGAWETQYF
CDR3nt: TGCAGTGCTAGAGATCCTAGCGGGGCTTGGGAGACCCAGTACTTC
abundance: -
j_gene: TRBJ2-5
d_gene: TRBD2
len: 15
v_gene: TRBV20-1

CDR3aa: CSAGHGGTDTQYF
CDR3nt: TGCAGTGCGGGGCATGGAGGCACAGATACGCAGTATTTT
abundance: -
j_gene: TRBJ2-3
d_gene: -
len: 13
v_gene: TRBV20-1

CDR3aa: CASSQETRTVAGNTIYF
CDR3nt: TGCGCCAGCAGTCAAGAAACCCGCACAGTGGCTGGAAACACCATATATTTT
abundance: -
j_gene: TRBJ1-3
d_gene: -
len: 17
v_gene: TRBV4-3

CDR3aa: CSAPPGGGVSVRDTQYF
CDR3nt: TGCAGTGCCCCCCCCGGGGGGGGCGTATCGGTGAGAGATACGCAGTATTTT
abundance: -
j_gene: TRBJ2-3
d_gene: TRBD2
len: 17
v_gene: TRBV20-1

CDR3aa: CASISGRSDNEQFF
CDR3nt: TGTGCCAGCATTAGCGGGAGGTCTGACAATGAGCAGTTCTTC
abundance: -
j_gene: TRBJ2-1
d_gene: TRBD2
len: 14
v_gene: TRBV6-6

CDR3aa: CASSEAGQGGTKAFF
CDR3nt: TGTGCCAGCAGTGAAGCCGGGCAGGGAGGCACTAAAGCTTTCTTT
abundance: -
j_gene: TRBJ1-1
d_gene: -
len: 15
v_gene: TRBV6-1

CDR3aa: CASSQGTLNAYNEQFF
CDR3nt: TGTGCCAGCAGCCAAGGAACCTTGAACGCCTACAATGAGCAGTTCTTC
abundance: few
j_gene: TRBJ2-1
d_gene: -
len: 16
v_gene: TRBV3-1

CDR3aa: CASSNSDTGELFF
CDR3nt: TGTGCCAGCAGCAACAGTGACACCGGGGAGCTGTTTTTT
abundance: -
j_gene: TRBJ2-2
d_gene: -
len: 13
v_gene: TRBV6-2/TRBV6-3

CDR3aa: CASSQDGVDRGSYYEQYF
CDR3nt: TGTGCCAGCAGCCAAGATGGTGTTGACCGGGGATCTTATTACGAGCAGTACTTC
abundance: -
j_gene: TRBJ2-7
d_gene: -
len: 18
v_gene: TRBV4-2

CDR3aa: CSASGTGSPDTQYF
CDR3nt: TGCAGTGCTTCCGGGACAGGGAGTCCAGATACGCAGTATTTT
abundance: -
j_gene: TRBJ2-3
d_gene: TRBD1
len: 14
v_gene: TRBV20-1

CDR3aa: CASSLTADSTDTQYF
CDR3nt: TGTGCCAGCAGCTTAACAGCAGATAGCACAGATACGCAGTATTTT
abundance: -
j_gene: TRBJ2-3
d_gene: -
len: 15
v_gene: TRBV5-5

CDR3aa: CASKDRLGSVVKNIQYF
CDR3nt: TGTGCCAGCAAAGATCGGTTGGGTAGTGTTGTCAAAAACATTCAGTACTTC
abundance: -
j_gene: TRBJ2-4
d_gene: -
len: 17
v_gene: TRBV6-1

CDR3aa: CASKDSGTGGNSPLHF
CDR3nt: TGTGCCAGCAAGGACTCCGGGACAGGGGGTAATTCACCCCTCCACTTT
abundance: once
j_gene: TRBJ1-6
d_gene: TRBD1
len: 16
v_gene: TRBV12-3/TRBV12-4

CDR3aa: CASSHGTTPQETQYF
CDR3nt: TGTGCCAGCAGCCACGGGACAACACCACAAGAGACCCAGTACTTC
abundance: once
j_gene: TRBJ2-5
d_gene: -
len: 15
v_gene: TRBV7-2

CDR3aa: CAISESGSSLNNEQFF
CDR3nt: TGTGCCATCAGTGAGTCCGGCAGTAGCCTCAACAATGAGCAGTTCTTC
abundance: -
j_gene: TRBJ2-1
d_gene: -
len: 16
v_gene: TRBV10-3

CDR3aa: CASSWGTGEAYEANVLTF
CDR3nt: TGTGCCAGCAGTTGGGGGACAGGGGAGGCGTATGAGGCCAACGTCCTGACTTTC
abundance: -
j_gene: TRBJ2-6
d_gene: TRBD1
len: 18
v_gene: TRBV28

CDR3aa: CASSPLLTVRETQYF
CDR3nt: TGTGCCAGCAGCCCACTCCTGACAGTTAGGGAGACCCAGTACTTC
abundance: -
j_gene: TRBJ2-5
d_gene: -
len: 15
v_gene: TRBV3-1

CDR3aa: CASSATSGTDYEQYF
CDR3nt: TGCGCCAGCAGCGCGACTTCCGGGACAGACTACGAGCAGTACTTC
abundance: -
j_gene: TRBJ2-7
d_gene: TRBD1
len: 15
v_gene: TRBV5-1

CDR3aa: CASSQTVETQYF
CDR3nt: TGTGCCAGCAGCCAAACGGTGGAGACCCAGTACTTC
abundance: -
j_gene: TRBJ2-5
d_gene: -
len: 12
v_gene: TRBV7-2

CDR3aa: CASRASGSQETQYF
CDR3nt: TGTGCCAGCAGGGCTAGCGGGTCACAAGAGACCCAGTACTTC
abundance: -
j_gene: TRBJ2-5
d_gene: TRBD2
len: 14
v_gene: TRBV3-1

CDR3aa: CASSGRIPEPTDTQYF
CDR3nt: TGTGCCAGCAGTGGCCGGATCCCTGAACCCACAGATACGCAGTATTTT
abundance: few
j_gene: TRBJ2-3
d_gene: -
len: 16
v_gene: TRBV6-6

CDR3aa: CASSHGTGTEQYF
CDR3nt: TGCGCCAGCAGCCATGGGACAGGGACCGAGCAGTACTTC
abundance: -
j_gene: TRBJ2-7
d_gene: TRBD1
len: 13
v_gene: TRBV4-3

CDR3aa: CSAETHSEDGGLPDTQYF
CDR3nt: TGCAGTGCTGAGACCCACTCTGAGGACGGGGGGCTCCCAGATACGCAGTATTTT
abundance: -
j_gene: TRBJ2-3
d_gene: -
len: 18
v_gene: TRBV20-1

CDR3aa: CSVEDGIGAGETQYF
CDR3nt: TGCAGCGTTGAAGATGGAATAGGGGCTGGGGAGACCCAGTACTTC
abundance: few
j_gene: TRBJ2-5
d_gene: -
len: 15
v_gene: TRBV29-1

CDR3aa: CASSVVGVTYEQYF
CDR3nt: TGTGCCAGCAGTGTGGTAGGGGTCACCTACGAGCAGTACTTC
abundance: -
j_gene: TRBJ2-7
d_gene: -
len: 14
v_gene: TRBV6-1

CDR3aa: CSARDDRRTAYEQYF
CDR3nt: TGCAGTGCTAGAGATGACCGAAGAACCGCCTACGAGCAGTACTTC
abundance: -
j_gene: TRBJ2-7
d_gene: -
len: 15
v_gene: TRBV20-1

CDR3aa: CATSDQTGAPYEQYF
CDR3nt: TGTGCCACCAGTGATCAAACAGGGGCTCCTTACGAGCAGTACTTC
abundance: -
j_gene: TRBJ2-7
d_gene: TRBD1
len: 15
v_gene: TRBV24-1